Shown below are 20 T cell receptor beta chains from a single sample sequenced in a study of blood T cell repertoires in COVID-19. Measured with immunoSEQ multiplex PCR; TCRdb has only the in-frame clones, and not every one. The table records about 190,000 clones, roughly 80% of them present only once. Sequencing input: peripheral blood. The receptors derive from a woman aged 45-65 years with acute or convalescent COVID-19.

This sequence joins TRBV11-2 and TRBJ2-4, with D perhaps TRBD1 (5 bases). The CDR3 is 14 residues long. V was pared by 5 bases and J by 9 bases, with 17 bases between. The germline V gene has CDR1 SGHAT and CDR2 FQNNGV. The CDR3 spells CASSAQGREGIQYF. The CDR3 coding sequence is TGTGCCAGCAGCGCCCAGGGTCGAGAAGGCATTCAGTACTTC.

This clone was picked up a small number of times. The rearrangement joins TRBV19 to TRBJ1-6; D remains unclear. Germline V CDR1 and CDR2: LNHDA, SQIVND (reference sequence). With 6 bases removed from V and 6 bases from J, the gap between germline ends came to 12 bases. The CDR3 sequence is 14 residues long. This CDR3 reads CASRGREGNSPLHF. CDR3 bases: TGTGCCAGTAGAGGGAGGGAGGGTAATTCACCCCTCCACTTT.

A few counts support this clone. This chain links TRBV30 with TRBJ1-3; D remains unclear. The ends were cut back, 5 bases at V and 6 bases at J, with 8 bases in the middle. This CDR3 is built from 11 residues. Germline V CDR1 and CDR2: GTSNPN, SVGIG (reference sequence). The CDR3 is CAWERENTIYF. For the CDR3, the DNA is TGTGCCTGGGAGAGGGAAAACACCATATATTTT. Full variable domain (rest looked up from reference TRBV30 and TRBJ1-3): SQTIHQWPATLVQPVGSPLSLECTVEGTSNPNLYWYRQAAGRGLQLLFYSVGIGQISSEVPQNLSASRPQDRQFILSSKKLLLSDSGFYLCAWERENTIYFGEGSWLTVV.

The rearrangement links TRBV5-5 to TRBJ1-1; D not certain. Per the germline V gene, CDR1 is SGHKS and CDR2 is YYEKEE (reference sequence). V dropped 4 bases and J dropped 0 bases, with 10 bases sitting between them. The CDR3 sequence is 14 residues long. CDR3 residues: CASSQINMNTEAFF. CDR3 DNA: TGTGCCAGCAGCCAGATTAACATGAACACTGAAGCTTTCTTT.

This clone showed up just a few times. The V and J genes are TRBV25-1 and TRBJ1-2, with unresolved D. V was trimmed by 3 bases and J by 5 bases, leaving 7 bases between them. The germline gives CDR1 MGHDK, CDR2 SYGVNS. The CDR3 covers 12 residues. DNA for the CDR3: TGTGCCAGCAGTGAGTCCCTTTATGGCTACACCTTC. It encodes CASSESLYGYTF.

CDR3 nucleotides: TGTGCCAGCAGCTTTCGACAGGGGGATAGAGGGAATGGCTACACCTTC. This gives the protein CASSFRQGDRGNGYTF. The J gene is TRBJ1-2, the V gene TRBV7-2; TRBD1 agrees at 9 bases. Germline V gene data show CDR1 as SGHTA and CDR2 as FQGNSA. J lost 6 bases, V lost 3 bases, and 11 bases had no gene match. The CDR3 length is 16 residues.

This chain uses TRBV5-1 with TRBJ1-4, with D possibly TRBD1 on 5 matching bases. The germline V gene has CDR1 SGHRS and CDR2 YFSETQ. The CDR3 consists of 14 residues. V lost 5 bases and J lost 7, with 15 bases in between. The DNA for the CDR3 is TGCGCCAGCAGTTCCACAGGCGGAAGTGAAAAACTGTTTTTT. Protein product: CASSSTGGSEKLFF.

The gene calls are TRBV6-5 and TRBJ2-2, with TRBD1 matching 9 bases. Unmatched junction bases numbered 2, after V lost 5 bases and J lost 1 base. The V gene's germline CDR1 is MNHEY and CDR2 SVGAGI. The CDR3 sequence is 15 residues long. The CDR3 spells CASSTGGVNTGELFF. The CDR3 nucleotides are TGTGCCAGCAGTACAGGGGGCGTGAACACCGGGGAGCTGTTTTTT.

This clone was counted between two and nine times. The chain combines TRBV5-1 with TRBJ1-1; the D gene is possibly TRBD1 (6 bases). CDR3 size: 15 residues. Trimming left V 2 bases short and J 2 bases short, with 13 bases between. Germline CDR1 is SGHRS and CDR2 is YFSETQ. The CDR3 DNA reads TGCGCCAGCAGCTTTTTCGTACAGGGAAACACTGAAGCTTTCTTT. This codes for CASSFFVQGNTEAFF.

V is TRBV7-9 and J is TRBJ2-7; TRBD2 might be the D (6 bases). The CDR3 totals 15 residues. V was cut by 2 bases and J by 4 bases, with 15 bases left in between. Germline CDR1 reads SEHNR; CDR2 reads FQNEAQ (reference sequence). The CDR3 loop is CASSLTRGLLYEQYF. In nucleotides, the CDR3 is TGTGCCAGCAGCTTAACTAGGGGACTGCTATACGAGCAGTACTTC.

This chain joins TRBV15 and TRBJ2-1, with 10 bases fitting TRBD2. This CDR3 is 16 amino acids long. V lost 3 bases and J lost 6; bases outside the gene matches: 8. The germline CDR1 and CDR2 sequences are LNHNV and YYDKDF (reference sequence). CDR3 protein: CATSSPAGGTRNEQFF. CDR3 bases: TGTGCCACCAGCAGCCCAGCGGGAGGGACCCGCAATGAGCAGTTCTTC.

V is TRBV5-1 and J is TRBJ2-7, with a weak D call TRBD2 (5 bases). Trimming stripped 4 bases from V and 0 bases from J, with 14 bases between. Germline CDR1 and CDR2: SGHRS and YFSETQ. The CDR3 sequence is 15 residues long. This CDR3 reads CASSPREGSSYEQYF. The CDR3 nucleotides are TGCGCCAGCAGCCCTCGGGAAGGGAGCTCCTACGAGCAGTACTTC.

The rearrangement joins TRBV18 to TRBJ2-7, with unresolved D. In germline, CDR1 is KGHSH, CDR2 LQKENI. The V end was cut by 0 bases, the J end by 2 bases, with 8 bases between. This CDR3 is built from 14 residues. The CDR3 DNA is TGTGCCAGCTCACCACCCTCCGGTACCTACGAGCAGTACTTC. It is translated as CASSPPSGTYEQYF.

The CDR3 DNA follows: TGTGCCACCAGTGATGGGACAGGTTCCCTCGGCTACACCTTC. Protein sequence: CATSDGTGSLGYTF. This chain connects TRBV24-1 to TRBJ1-2; 8 nucleotides align to TRBD1. The trim removed 3 bases at V and 8 bases at J, leaving 7 bases unmatched. CDR3 length equals 14 residues. Germline V lookup: CDR1 KGHDR, CDR2 SFDVKD.

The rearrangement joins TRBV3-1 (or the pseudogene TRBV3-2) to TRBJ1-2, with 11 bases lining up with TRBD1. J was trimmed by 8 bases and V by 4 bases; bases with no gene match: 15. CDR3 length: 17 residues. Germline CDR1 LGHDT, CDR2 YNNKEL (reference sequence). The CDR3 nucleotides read TGTGCCAGCAGCCGCCCCGGGGACAGGGGGATCCGGCGGGGCTACACCTTC. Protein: CASSRPGDRGIRRGYTF.

The CDR3 loop is CASSTQRGGSTGELFF. The CDR3 bases are TGTGCCAGCAGCACCCAGCGGGGGGGCAGCACCGGGGAGCTGTTTTTT. V usage is TRBV9 and J usage is TRBJ2-2; 10 bases match TRBD2. Germline V lookup: CDR1 SGDLS, CDR2 YYNGEE. J was trimmed by 4 bases and V by 4 bases; bases with no gene match: 7. There are 16 residues in the CDR3. The whole variable domain, filled in from reference TRBV9 and TRBJ2-2, reads DSGVTQTPKHLITATGQRVTLRCSPRSGDLSVYWYQQSLDQGLQFLIQYYNGEERAKGNILERFSAQQFPDLHSELNLSSLELGDSALYFCASSTQRGGSTGELFFGEGSRLTVL.

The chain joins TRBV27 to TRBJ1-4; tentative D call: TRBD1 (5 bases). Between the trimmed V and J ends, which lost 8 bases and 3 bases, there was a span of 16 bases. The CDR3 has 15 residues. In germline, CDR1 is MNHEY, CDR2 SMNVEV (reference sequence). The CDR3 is CASGRQTTANEKLFF. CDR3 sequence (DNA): TGTGCCAGCGGGCGACAGACGACTGCTAATGAAAAACTGTTTTTT.

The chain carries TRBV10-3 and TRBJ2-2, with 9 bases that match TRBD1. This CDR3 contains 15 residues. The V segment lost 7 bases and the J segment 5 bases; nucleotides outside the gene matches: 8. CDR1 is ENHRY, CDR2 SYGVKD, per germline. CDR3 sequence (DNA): TGTGCCATCATGATCAGGACAGGGGATACCGGGGAGCTGTTTTTT. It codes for CAIMIRTGDTGELFF.

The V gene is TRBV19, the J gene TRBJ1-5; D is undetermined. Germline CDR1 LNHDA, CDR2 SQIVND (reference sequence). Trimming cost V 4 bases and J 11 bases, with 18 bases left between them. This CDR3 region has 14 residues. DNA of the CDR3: TGTGCCAGTAGTACCACGGGGAACCCCGGCGCCCAGCATTTT. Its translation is CASSTTGNPGAQHF.

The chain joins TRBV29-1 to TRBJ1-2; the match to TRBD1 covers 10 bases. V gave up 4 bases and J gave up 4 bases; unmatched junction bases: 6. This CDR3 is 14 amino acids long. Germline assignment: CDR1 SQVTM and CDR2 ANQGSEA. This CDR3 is CSVGDRGDGYGYTF. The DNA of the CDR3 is TGCAGCGTTGGGGACAGGGGAGACGGCTATGGCTACACCTTC.